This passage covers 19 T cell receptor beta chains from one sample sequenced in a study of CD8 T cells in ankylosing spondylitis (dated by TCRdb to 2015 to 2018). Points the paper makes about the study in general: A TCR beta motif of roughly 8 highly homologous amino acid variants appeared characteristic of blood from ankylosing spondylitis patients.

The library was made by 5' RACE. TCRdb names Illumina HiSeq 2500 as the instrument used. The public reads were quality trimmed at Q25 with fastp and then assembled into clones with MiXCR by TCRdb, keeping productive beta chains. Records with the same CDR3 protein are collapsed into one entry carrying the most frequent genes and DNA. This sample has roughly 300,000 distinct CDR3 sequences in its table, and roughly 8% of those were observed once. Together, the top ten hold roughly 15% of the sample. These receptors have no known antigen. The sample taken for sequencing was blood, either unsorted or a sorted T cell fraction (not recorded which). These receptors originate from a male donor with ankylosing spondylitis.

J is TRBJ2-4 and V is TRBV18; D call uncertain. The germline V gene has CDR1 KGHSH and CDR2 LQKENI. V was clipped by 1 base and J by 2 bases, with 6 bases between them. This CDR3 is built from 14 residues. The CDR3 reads CASSPLGSKNIQYF. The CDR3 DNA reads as TGTGCCAGCTCACCACTAGGTTCCAAAAACATTCAGTACTTC.

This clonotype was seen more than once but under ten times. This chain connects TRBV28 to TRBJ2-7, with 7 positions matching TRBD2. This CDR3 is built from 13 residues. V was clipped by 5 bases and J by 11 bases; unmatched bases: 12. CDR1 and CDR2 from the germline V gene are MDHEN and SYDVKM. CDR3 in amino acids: CASSQSGVGTKYF. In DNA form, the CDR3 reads TGTGCCAGCAGTCAATCCGGGGTAGGGACTAAGTACTTC.

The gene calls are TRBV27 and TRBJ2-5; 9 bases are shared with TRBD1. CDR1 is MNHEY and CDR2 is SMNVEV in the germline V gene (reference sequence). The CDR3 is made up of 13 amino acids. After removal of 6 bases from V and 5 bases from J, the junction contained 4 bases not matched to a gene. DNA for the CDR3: TGTGCCAGCAGGGGACAGGGAAGGGAGACCCAGTACTTC. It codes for CASRGQGRETQYF.

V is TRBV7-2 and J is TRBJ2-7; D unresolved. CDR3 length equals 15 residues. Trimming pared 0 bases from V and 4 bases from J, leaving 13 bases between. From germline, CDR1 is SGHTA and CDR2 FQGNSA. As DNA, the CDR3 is TGTGCCAGCAGCTTAGCCCCCTCGATGGAGTACGAGCAGTACTTC. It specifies CASSLAPSMEYEQYF.

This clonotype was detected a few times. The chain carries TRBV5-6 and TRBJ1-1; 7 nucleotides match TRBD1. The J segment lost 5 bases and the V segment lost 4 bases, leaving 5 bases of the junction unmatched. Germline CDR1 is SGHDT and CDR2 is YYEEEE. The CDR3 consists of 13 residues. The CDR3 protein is CASSRGPGTEAFF. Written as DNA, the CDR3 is TGTGCCAGCAGCAGGGGGCCTGGTACTGAAGCTTTCTTT. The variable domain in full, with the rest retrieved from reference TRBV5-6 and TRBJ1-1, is DAGVTQSPTHLIKTRGQQVTLRCSPKSGHDTVSWYQQALGQGPQFIFQYYEEEERQRGNFPDRFSGHQFPNYSSELNVNALLLGDSALYLCASSRGPGTEAFFGQGTRLTVV.

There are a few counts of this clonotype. CDR3 sequence: CATSEGQGGKNIQYF. For the CDR3, the DNA is TGTGCCACCAGTGAAGGGCAGGGCGGCAAAAACATTCAGTACTTC. The rearrangement uses TRBV24-1 and TRBJ2-4, with D perhaps TRBD1 (5 bases). The CDR3 covers 15 residues. Germline-derived CDR1 and CDR2 are KGHDR and SFDVKD. Trimming shortened V by 4 bases and J by 3 bases, and 12 bases separated the two germline ends.

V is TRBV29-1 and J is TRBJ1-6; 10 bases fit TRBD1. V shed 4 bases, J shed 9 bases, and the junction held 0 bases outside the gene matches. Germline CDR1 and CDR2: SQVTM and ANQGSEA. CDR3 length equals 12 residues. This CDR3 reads CSVGDRGSPLHF. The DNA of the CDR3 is TGCAGCGTTGGGGACAGGGGTTCACCCCTCCACTTT.

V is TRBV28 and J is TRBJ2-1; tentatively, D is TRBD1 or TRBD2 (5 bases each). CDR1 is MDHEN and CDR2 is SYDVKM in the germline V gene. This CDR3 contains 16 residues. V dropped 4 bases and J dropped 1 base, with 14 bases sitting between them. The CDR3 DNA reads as TGTGCCAGCAGTTCCTCCGGGACCAGATCCTACAATGAGCAGTTCTTC. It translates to CASSSSGTRSYNEQFF.

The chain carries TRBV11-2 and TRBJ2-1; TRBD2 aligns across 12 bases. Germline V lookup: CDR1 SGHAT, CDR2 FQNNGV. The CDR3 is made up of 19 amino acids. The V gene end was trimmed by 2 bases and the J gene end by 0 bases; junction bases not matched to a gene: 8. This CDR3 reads CASSLLAGGPGHSYNEQFF. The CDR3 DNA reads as TGTGCCAGCAGCTTACTAGCGGGAGGGCCTGGTCACTCCTACAATGAGCAGTTCTTC.

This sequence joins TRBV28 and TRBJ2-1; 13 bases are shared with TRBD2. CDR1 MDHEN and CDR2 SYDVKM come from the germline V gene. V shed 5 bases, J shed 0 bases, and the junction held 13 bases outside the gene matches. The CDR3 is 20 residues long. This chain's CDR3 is CASSRSGLAGRSSSYNEQFF. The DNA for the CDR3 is TGTGCCAGCAGTAGATCGGGACTAGCGGGAAGGTCGAGCTCCTACAATGAGCAGTTCTTC.

The CDR3 sequence is CASSFSGTRQETQYF. The CDR3 DNA sequence: TGTGCCAGCAGCTTCTCCGGGACTAGACAAGAGACCCAGTACTTC. This chain uses TRBV5-5 with TRBJ2-5; 8 bases are shared with TRBD2. CDR1 is SGHKS, CDR2 YYEKEE, per germline (reference sequence). V shed 2 bases and J 2 bases; nucleotides not matched to a gene: 5. This CDR3 has 15 amino acids.

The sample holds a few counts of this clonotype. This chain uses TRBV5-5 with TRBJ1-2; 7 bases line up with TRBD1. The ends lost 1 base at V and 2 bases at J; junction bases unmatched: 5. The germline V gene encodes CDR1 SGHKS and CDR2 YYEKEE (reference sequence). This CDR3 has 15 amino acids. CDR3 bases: TGTGCCAGCAGCTTGTTTCGGGACAGCAACTATGGCTACACCTTC. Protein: CASSLFRDSNYGYTF.

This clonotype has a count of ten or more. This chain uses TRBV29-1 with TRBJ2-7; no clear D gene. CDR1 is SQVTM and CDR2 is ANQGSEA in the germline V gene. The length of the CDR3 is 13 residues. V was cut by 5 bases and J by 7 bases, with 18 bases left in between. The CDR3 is CSVTDQNPREQYF. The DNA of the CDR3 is TGCAGCGTTACGGACCAAAACCCTAGGGAGCAGTACTTC.

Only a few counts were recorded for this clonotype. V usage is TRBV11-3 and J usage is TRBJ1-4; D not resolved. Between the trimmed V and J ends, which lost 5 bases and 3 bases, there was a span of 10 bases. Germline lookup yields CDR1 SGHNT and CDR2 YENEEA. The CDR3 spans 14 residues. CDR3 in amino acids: CASSRGSANEKLFF. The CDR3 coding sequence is TGTGCCAGCAGCCGAGGGTCGGCTAATGAAAAACTGTTTTTT.

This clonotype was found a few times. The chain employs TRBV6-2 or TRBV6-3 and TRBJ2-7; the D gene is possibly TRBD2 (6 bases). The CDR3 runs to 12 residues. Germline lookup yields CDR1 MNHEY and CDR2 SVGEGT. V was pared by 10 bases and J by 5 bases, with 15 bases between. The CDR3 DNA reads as TGTGCCACCCTATGGGGGGAACACGAGCAGTACTTC. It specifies CATLWGEHEQYF.

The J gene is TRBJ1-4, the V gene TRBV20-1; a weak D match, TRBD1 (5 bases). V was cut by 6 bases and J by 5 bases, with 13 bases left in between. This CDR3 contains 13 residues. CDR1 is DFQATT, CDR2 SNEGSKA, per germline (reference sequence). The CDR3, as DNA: TGCAGTGCCCCCGGGACGCCGAATGAAAAACTGTTTTTT. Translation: CSAPGTPNEKLFF.

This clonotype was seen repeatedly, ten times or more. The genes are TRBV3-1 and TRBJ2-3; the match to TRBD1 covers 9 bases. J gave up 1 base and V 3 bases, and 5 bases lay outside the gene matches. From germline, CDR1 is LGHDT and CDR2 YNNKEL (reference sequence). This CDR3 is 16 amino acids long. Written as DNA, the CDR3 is TGTGCCAGCAGCCACCTTCGGACAGGGGGCACAGATACGCAGTATTTT. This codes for CASSHLRTGGTDTQYF.

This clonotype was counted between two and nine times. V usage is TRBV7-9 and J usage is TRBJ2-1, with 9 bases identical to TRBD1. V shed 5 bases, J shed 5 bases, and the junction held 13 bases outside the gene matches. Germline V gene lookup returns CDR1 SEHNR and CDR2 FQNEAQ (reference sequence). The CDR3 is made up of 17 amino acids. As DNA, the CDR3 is TGTGCCAGCAGCCTTTCCCCCGGGACAGGGTCCCACAATGAGCAGTTCTTC. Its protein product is CASSLSPGTGSHNEQFF.

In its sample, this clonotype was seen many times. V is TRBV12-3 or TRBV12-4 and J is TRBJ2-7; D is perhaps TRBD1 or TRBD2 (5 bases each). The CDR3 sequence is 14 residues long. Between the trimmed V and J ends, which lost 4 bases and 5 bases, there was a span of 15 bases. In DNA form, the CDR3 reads TGTGCCAGCAGTTCCGACCGGGACCCTAACGAGCAGTACTTC. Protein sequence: CASSSDRDPNEQYF.